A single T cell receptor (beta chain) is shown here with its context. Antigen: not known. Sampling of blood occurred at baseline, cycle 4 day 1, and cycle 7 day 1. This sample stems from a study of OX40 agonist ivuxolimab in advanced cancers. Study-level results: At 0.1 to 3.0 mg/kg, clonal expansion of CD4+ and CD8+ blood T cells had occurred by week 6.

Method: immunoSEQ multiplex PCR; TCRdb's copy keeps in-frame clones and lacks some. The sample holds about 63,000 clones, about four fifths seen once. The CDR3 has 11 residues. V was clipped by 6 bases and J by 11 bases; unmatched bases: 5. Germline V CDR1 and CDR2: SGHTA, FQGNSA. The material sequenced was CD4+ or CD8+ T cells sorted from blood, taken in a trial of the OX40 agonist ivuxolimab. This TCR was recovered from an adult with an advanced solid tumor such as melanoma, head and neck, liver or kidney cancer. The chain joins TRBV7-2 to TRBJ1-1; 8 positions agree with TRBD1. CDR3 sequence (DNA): TGTGCCAGCAGAGGACAGGGAGGCGCTTTCTTT. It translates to CASRGQGGAFF.